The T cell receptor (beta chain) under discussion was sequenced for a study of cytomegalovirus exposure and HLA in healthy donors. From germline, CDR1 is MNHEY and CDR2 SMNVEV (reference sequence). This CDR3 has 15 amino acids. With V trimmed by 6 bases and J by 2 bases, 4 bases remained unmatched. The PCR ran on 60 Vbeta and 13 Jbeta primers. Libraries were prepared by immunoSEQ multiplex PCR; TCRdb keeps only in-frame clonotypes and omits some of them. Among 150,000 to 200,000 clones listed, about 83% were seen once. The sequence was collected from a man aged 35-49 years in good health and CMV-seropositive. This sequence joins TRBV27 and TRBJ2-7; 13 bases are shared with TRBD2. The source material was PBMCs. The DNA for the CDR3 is TGTGCCAGCAGGCTCGGGACTAGCGGGACCTACGAGCAGTACTTC. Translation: CASRLGTSGTYEQYF.